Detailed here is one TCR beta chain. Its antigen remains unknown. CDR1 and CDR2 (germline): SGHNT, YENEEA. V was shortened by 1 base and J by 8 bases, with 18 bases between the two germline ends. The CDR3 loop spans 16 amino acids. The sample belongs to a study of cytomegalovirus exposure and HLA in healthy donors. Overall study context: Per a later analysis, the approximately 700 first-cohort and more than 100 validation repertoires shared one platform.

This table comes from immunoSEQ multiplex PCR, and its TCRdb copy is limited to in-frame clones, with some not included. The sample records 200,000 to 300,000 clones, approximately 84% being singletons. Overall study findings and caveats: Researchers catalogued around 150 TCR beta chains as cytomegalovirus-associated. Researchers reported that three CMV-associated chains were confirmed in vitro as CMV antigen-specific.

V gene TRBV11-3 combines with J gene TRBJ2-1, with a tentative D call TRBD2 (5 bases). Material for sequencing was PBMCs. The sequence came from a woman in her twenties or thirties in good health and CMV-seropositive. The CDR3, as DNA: TGTGCCAGCAGCTTAGGGAGGCGGGCCCCCCTCCATGAGCAGTTCTTC. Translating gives CASSLGRRAPLHEQFF.